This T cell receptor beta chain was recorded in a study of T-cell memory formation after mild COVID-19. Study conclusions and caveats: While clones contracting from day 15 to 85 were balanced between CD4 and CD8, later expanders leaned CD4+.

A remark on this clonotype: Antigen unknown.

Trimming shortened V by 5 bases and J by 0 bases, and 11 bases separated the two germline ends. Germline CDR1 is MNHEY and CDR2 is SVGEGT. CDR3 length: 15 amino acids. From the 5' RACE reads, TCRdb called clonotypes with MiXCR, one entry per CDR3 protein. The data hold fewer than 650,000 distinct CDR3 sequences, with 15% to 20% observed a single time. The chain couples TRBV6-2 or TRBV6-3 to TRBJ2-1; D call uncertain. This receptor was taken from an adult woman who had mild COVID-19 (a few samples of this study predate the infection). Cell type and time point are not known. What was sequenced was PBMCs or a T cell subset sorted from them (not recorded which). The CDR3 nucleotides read TGTGCCAGCAGTGACCTAAGACCCTCCTACAATGAGCAGTTCTTC. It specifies CASSDLRPSYNEQFF.